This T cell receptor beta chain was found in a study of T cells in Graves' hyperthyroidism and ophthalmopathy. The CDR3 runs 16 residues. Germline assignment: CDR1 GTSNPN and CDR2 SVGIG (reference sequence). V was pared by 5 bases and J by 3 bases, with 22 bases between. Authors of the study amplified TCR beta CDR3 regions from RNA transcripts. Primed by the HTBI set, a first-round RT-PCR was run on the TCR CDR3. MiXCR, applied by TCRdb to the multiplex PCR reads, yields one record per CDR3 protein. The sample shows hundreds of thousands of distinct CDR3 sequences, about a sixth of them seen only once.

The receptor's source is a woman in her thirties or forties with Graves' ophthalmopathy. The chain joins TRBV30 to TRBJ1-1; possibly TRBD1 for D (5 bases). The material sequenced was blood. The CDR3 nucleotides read TGTGCCTGGGGAACCACAGGTTTCGGGAAATACACTGAAGCTTTCTTT. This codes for CAWGTTGFGKYTEAFF.